These T cell receptor beta chains were read from a single sample in a study of post-analysis software for immune sequencing data. TCRdb reprocessed the PCR reads with MiXCR, giving one entry per CDR3 protein. The table includes about 680,000 distinct CDR3 sequences, 59% detected once. Material: blood. These receptors came from a girl under 10 years old with multiple sclerosis. The CDR3 runs from the conserved cysteine through the conserved F or W. Each record gives: clone size, D gene, J gene, V gene, CDR3 DNA, CDR3 protein. D genes are given only for firm matches. The size of a clone is reported for some rows only, either as once, few or many, or as a class for expanded clones.

. | TRBD1 | TRBJ1-2 | TRBV7-2 | TGTGCCAGCAGCGCGGACAGGGGGCGTCCCATATATGGCTACACCTTC | CASSADRGRPIYGYTF
few | . | TRBJ2-1 | TRBV7-9 | TGTGCCAGCAGCTTAGTTCCGGGGGAGCAGTTCTTC | CASSLVPGEQFF
. | . | TRBJ1-2 | TRBV28 | TGTGCCAGCAATAGGGGAGTCCTAAGCAACTATGGCTACACCTTC | CASNRGVLSNYGYTF
. | . | TRBJ2-7 | TRBV2 | TGTGCCAGCAGCCCCCCGATGCCCACATGGCCCTACGAGCAGTACTTC | CASSPPMPTWPYEQYF
. | . | TRBJ2-3 | TRBV6-6 | TGTGCCAGCAGTTATGGCAGGGACACAGACACGCAGTATTTT | CASSYGRDTDTQYF
few | TRBD1 | TRBJ2-3 | TRBV7-6 | TGTGCCAGCAGCTACCAGGGGACAGGGAAGGGCACAGATACGCAGTATTTT | CASSYQGTGKGTDTQYF
. | . | TRBJ2-1 | TRBV5-1 | TGCGCCAGCAGCGGGGACAACACGGGCAATGAGCAGTTCTTC | CASSGDNTGNEQFF
few | . | TRBJ1-2 | TRBV29-1 | TGCAGCGTACACGGCGGGGAGTATGGCTACACCTTC | CSVHGGEYGYTF
. | . | TRBJ2-7 | TRBV7-9 | TGTGCCAGCAGCTTAACCGGACAAACCTACGAGCAGTACTTC | CASSLTGQTYEQYF
. | . | TRBJ2-5 | TRBV7-2 | TGTGCCAGCAGAGATCAGGGGCGAGAGACCCAGTACTTC | CASRDQGRETQYF
few | . | TRBJ2-1 | TRBV12-3/TRBV12-4 | TGTGCCAGCAGTTTAGGCAGTCCGGATGAGCAGTTCTTC | CASSLGSPDEQFF
. | . | TRBJ1-2 | TRBV12-3/TRBV12-4 | TGTGCCAGCAGTTTACGGAGGGCTCACAGGGGCTACACCTTC | CASSLRRAHRGYTF
few | TRBD1 | TRBJ2-5 | TRBV28 | TGTGCCAGTTACAGACAGGGTTACCAAGAGACCCAGTACTTC | CASYRQGYQETQYF
. | . | TRBJ2-7 | TRBV4-3 | TGCGCCAGCAGCCAAACGGCCAGGGGCTCCTACGAGCAGTACTTC | CASSQTARGSYEQYF
few | TRBD1 | TRBJ1-1 | TRBV11-2 | TGTGCCAGCAGCTCTTCCGGGACAGTAGACACTGAAGCTTTCTTT | CASSSSGTVDTEAFF
. | . | TRBJ2-5 | TRBV7-2 | TGTGCCAGCAGCTTAGAGGCAAGACCAGAGACCCAGTACTTC | CASSLEARPETQYF
. | . | TRBJ2-5 | TRBV2 | TGTGCCAGCAGTGAACAGCCGGGCATCCAAGAGACCCAGTACTTC | CASSEQPGIQETQYF
. | TRBD1 | TRBJ2-7 | TRBV12-5 | TGTGCTAGTGGCGACAGGGGGTCCCCCTACGAGCAGTACTTC | CASGDRGSPYEQYF
once | TRBD2 | TRBJ2-1 | TRBV4-3 | TGCGCCAGCAGCTTGAGAGCCAGGCTAGCGGGGGCCTCCTACAATGAGCAGTTCTTC | CASSLRARLAGASYNEQFF
few | . | TRBJ2-3 | TRBV4-2 | TGTGCCAGCAGCCAAGGTGGCCGAACGGATACGCAGTATTTT | CASSQGGRTDTQYF
once | TRBD2 | TRBJ2-1 | TRBV5-1 | TGCGCCAGCAGCTTGGTAGATAGCGGGGCTTACAATGAGCAGTTCTTC | CASSLVDSGAYNEQFF
. | TRBD2 | TRBJ2-3 | TRBV29-1 | TGCAGCGGAGCGGGACTAGCGGGAGGCACAGATACGCAGTATTTT | CSGAGLAGGTDTQYF
many | . | TRBJ2-7 | TRBV10-3 | TGTGCCATCAGTGAGACAGACAGGACCGAGCGAGAGCAGTACTTC | CAISETDRTEREQYF
. | TRBD1 | TRBJ2-5 | TRBV7-2 | TGTGCCAGCAGCTCCCCCGACAGGGCGGTGGAGACCCAGTACTTC | CASSSPDRAVETQYF
. | . | TRBJ2-3 | TRBV10-2 | TGCGCCAGCAAAGGTGACCAATTCACAGATACGCAGTATTTT | CASKGDQFTDTQYF
few | . | TRBJ2-3 | TRBV20-1 | TGCAGTGCTAGCCCCCTTTGGCTGGGAGATACGCAGTATTTT | CSASPLWLGDTQYF
. | TRBD1 | TRBJ2-3 | TRBV7-2 | TGTGCCAGCAGCTTATTGGGGACAGTCTCAACAGATACGCAGTATTTT | CASSLLGTVSTDTQYF
. | TRBD1 | TRBJ2-7 | TRBV28 | TGTGCCAGCACTTCCAGGGGGAAGTACGAGCAGTACTTC | CASTSRGKYEQYF
. | . | TRBJ2-1 | TRBV12-3/TRBV12-4 | TGTGCCAGCAGTTTTCTGGAAAACCCGGACGGTGAGCAGTTCTTC | CASSFLENPDGEQFF
. | . | TRBJ1-1 | TRBV29-1 | TGCAGCGTTGAGGGGGACACTGAAGCTTTCTTT | CSVEGDTEAFF